Reported below is one T cell receptor (beta chain). What this receptor recognizes is not known. Base qualities are missing; no much larger clone stands one base away. The sample originates from a study of early T cells in non-severe SARS-CoV-2 infection (dated by TCRdb to 2020 to 2023). For the study in its entirety: Bulk RNA from unsorted whole blood was used for TCR sequencing, so alpha and beta chains could not be paired. Here is what the overall study found, with its caveats: VDJdb matching was skewed toward anti-spike CD8 responses and likely underestimated virus-specific expansions by missing private and CD4 specificities.

Taken from the germline V gene (reference sequence), the CDR1 and CDR2 loops are SSHAT and FNYEAQ. The CDR3 holds 15 amino acids from the cysteine to the phenylalanine. Of the read, only the CDR3 DNA is kept; its 45 bases are in frame from base 1. Clipping removes 5 bases from V and 4 bases from J, with 3 as the unmatched junction base count. The library was made by 5' RACE. Data came from a NextSeq 500. The TCR library protocol attached unique molecular identifiers to individual cDNA molecules to correct for sequencing error and PCR bias. Both TCR alpha and beta chains were sequenced, and tight co-correlation was observed between alpha and beta sequence abundances in each sample. Per the original workflow: V gene, J gene and CDR3 annotation of TCR sequences was performed with Decombinator V4. TCRs were defined as expanded if a significant change between any two time points was detected under a Poisson model with p below 0.0001. TCR abundances were normalised to the total number of TCRs sequenced per sample and were expressed as counts per million. TRAV1-2 paired with TRAJ12, TRAJ20 or TRAJ33 defined MAIT TCRs, while TRAV10 paired with TRAJ18 defined iNKT TCRs. VDJdb, accessed on 1 November 2021, was searched for TCRs annotated for CMV, EBV and SARS-CoV-2, and TCRs annotated for more than one antigen were excluded. TCRdb trimmed the raw reads at Q25, called clones with MiXCR and kept productive beta chains. Rows with a matching CDR3 protein are joined into one entry that keeps the most common DNA and genes. The V and J calls reflect TCRdb's pipeline rather than the authors' work. For this sample the table gives some 34,000 distinct CDR3 sequences, of which under 5.5% were detected only once. The ten largest clones take up about 7.9% of the sample.

This was a case-control study nested in a cohort of healthcare workers in London, UK, who had nasopharyngeal swab PCR tests and blood samples taken every week. Healthcare workers were recruited during the week of the UK lockdown, between 23 and 31 March 2020, and followed weekly for up to about 15 weeks. The receptor was derived from an adult who was a healthcare worker with PCR-confirmed SARS-CoV-2 infection or an uninfected control (not recorded which). Sequenced input: whole blood. This chain is built from TRBV7-7 and TRBJ2-1; the central 12 bases match TRBD2. The bases read TGTGCCAGCAGCCGGACTAGCGGGGCTTACAATGAGCAGTTCTTC. It is translated as CASSRTSGAYNEQFF.